Presented here are 26 T cell receptor beta chains from one specimen sequenced in a study of cytomegalovirus exposure and HLA in healthy donors. Amplification used 60 Vbeta primers and 13 Jbeta primers. Method: immunoSEQ multiplex PCR; TCRdb's copy keeps in-frame clones and lacks some. The table has some 110,000 clones, approximately 78% seen once; the top ten hold around 4%. The sample consisted of PBMCs. The receptors stem from a man aged 35 to 55 in good health and CMV-seronegative.

This chain connects TRBV19 to TRBJ1-5; D remains unclear. Germline CDR1 is LNHDA and CDR2 is SQIVND (reference sequence). The CDR3 contains 15 residues. With 1 base removed from V and 0 bases from J, the gap between germline ends came to 7 bases. CDR3 residues: CASSIGSYSNQPQHF. DNA for the CDR3: TGTGCCAGTAGTATAGGGAGTTATAGCAATCAGCCCCAGCATTTT. The whole variable domain, remainder taken from reference TRBV19 and TRBJ1-5, is DGGITQSPKYLFRKEGQNVTLSCEQNLNHDAMYWYRQDPGQGLRLIYYSQIVNDFQKGDIAEGYSVSREKKESFPLTVTSAQKNPTAFYLCASSIGSYSNQPQHFGDGTRLSIL.

The genes are TRBV7-9 and TRBJ2-7; TRBD1 aligns across 8 bases. This CDR3 is built from 17 residues. Germline V lookup: CDR1 SEHNR, CDR2 FQNEAQ (reference sequence). With V trimmed by 3 bases and J by 5 bases, 15 bases remained unmatched. In nucleotides, the CDR3 is TGTGCCAGCAGCTTCACCCAGGTGTGGACAGGGCTACACGAGCAGTACTTC. Translated, it gives CASSFTQVWTGLHEQYF.

This sequence joins TRBV10-3 and TRBJ1-5, with a possible D match to TRBD1 (5 bases). Germline V gene sequence: CDR1 ENHRY, CDR2 SYGVKD. Deletions cut 10 bases from V and 7 bases from J, with 20 bases between. The CDR3 extends over 14 amino acids. The CDR3 bases are TGTGCCACATTCGACGAAAGGGCAGGGCAGCCCCAGCATTTT. Translated: CATFDERAGQPQHF.

The CDR3: CASSFLRGQETQYF. For the CDR3, the DNA is TGTGCCAGCAGCTTCTTGCGGGGGCAAGAGACCCAGTACTTC. V is TRBV11-1 and J is TRBJ2-5, with 7 positions matching TRBD2. Germline V lookup: CDR1 SGHAT, CDR2 FQDESV (reference sequence). The trim removed 3 bases at V and 2 bases at J, leaving 3 bases unmatched. This CDR3 has 14 residues.

The rearrangement links TRBV30 to TRBJ1-4, with D possibly TRBD1 on 6 matching bases. Germline V gene data show CDR1 as GTSNPN and CDR2 as SVGIG (reference sequence). With 4 bases removed from V and 1 base from J, the gap between germline ends came to 13 bases. The CDR3 has 15 residues. The CDR3 is CAWNRRGGTNEKLFF. DNA for the CDR3: TGTGCCTGGAATCGAAGAGGGGGAACTAATGAAAAACTGTTTTTT.

The chain is built from TRBV18 and TRBJ2-3, with D possibly being TRBD2 (6 bases). CDR1 KGHSH and CDR2 LQKENI come from the germline V gene. Trimming took off 3 bases at V and 6 bases at J, with 13 bases between the two ends. The CDR3 length is 14 residues. Here the CDR3 reads CASSPGAAGDTQYF. DNA of the CDR3: TGTGCCAGCTCACCGGGAGCGGCGGGGGATACGCAGTATTTT.

The rearrangement links TRBV19 to TRBJ2-3; perhaps TRBD1 as D (5 bases). The CDR3 has 15 amino acids. The V and J ends lost 3 bases and 5 bases respectively, with 15 bases between them. Germline V gives CDR1 LNHDA, CDR2 SQIVND (reference sequence). The CDR3 coding sequence is TGTGCCAGTAGTATTCAGGGTCTCGAAGGAGATACGCAGTATTTT. Its translation: CASSIQGLEGDTQYF.

This clone was found a few times. J is TRBJ2-3 and V is TRBV2; D gene uncertain. The V gene lost 3 bases and the J gene lost 11 bases, with 15 bases spanning the gap. There are 13 residues in the CDR3. Germline CDR1 and CDR2: SNHLY and FYNNEI. The CDR3 reads CASSDGLVREQYF. The CDR3 DNA reads TGTGCCAGCAGTGATGGGCTGGTCCGCGAGCAGTATTTT.

The chain combines TRBV2 with TRBJ1-5, with 10 positions matching TRBD1. Germline lookup yields CDR1 SNHLY and CDR2 FYNNEI. The CDR3 is made up of 20 amino acids. The ends lost 6 bases at V and 0 bases at J; junction bases unmatched: 17. CDR3 region: CASSTGQGVPQHVSNQPQHF. CDR3 nucleotide sequence: TGTGCCAGCAGCACAGGACAGGGGGTTCCCCAACATGTTAGCAATCAGCCCCAGCATTTT.

This clone was seen a few times. V gene TRBV5-4 combines with J gene TRBJ2-3, with D maybe TRBD1 (6 bases). CDR3 length: 15 residues. Germline lookup yields CDR1 SGHNT and CDR2 YYREEE (reference sequence). V dropped 4 bases and J dropped 4 bases, with 16 bases sitting between them. The CDR3 here is CASSKSQGKADTQYF. The DNA of the CDR3 is TGTGCCAGCAGCAAATCCCAGGGGAAGGCAGATACGCAGTATTTT.

On this clone itself: At one boundary the junction diverges from the germline segment, which might be a read error. The sample has other DNA sequences that encode this CDR3 too. This chain joins TRBV2 and TRBJ2-2, with D possibly matching TRBD2 (5 bases). CDR3 length: 12 amino acids. Germline V lookup: CDR1 SNHLY, CDR2 FYNNEI. CDR3 nucleotides: TGTGCCAGCAGTGTCAGCACCGGGGAGTTGTTTTTT. Translating it yields CASSVSTGELFF.

The chain carries TRBV11-2 and TRBJ2-7; D call uncertain. V was pared by 1 base and J by 12 bases, with 16 bases between. Germline V gene data show CDR1 as SGHAT and CDR2 as FQNNGV. The CDR3 totals 13 residues. As DNA, the CDR3 is TGTGCCAGCAGCTTAGCCCTGCTCTACGAGGCGTACTTC. Encoded protein: CASSLALLYEAYF.

The V call is TRBV6-1, the J call TRBJ1-2; D may be TRBD1 (5 bases). Germline V gene data show CDR1 as MNHNS and CDR2 as SASEGT. The CDR3 is 15 amino acids. The V end lost 4 bases, the J end lost 0 bases, and 12 bases lay between the germline ends. CDR3 residues: CASSVGVRTNYGYTF. The CDR3, as DNA: TGTGCCAGCAGTGTAGGGGTTAGGACTAACTATGGCTACACCTTC.

The gene calls are TRBV4-1 and TRBJ1-1; D is ambiguous. The length of the CDR3 is 16 residues. Germline CDR1 MGHRA, CDR2 YSYEKL. Trimming shortened V by 2 bases and J by 6 bases, and 19 bases separated the two germline ends. In DNA, the CDR3 is TGCGCCAGCAGCCAAAAAATCAGGCATTTGATTCCTGAAGCTTTCTTT. Translated: CASSQKIRHLIPEAFF.

This clone was observed a single time. The chain has TRBV28 and TRBJ1-4; perhaps TRBD1 as D (6 bases). Germline-derived CDR1 and CDR2 are MDHEN and SYDVKM. With 7 bases removed from V and 5 bases from J, the gap between germline ends came to 14 bases. CDR3 length: 14 amino acids. CDR3 nucleotide sequence: TGTGCCAGCACCATTCAACAGGGAAATGAAAAACTGTTTTTT. Translating gives CASTIQQGNEKLFF. Looking up the rest from reference TRBV28 and TRBJ1-4 gives the full variable domain: DVKVTQSSRYLVKRTGEKVFLECVQDMDHENMFWYRQDPGLGLRLIYFSYDVKMKEKGDIPEGYSVSREKKERFSLILESASTNQTSMYLCASTIQQGNEKLFFGSGTQLSVL.

This chain joins TRBV18 and TRBJ1-5; perhaps TRBD1 as D (5 bases). The ends were cut back, 5 bases at V and 2 bases at J, with 7 bases in the middle. CDR3 size: 13 residues. Germline V gene lookup returns CDR1 KGHSH and CDR2 LQKENI. CDR3 in DNA: TGTGCCAGCTCAGCGACAGGCAATCAGCCCCAGCATTTT. It codes for CASSATGNQPQHF. The whole variable domain, filled in from reference TRBV18 and TRBJ1-5, reads NAGVMQNPRHLVRRRGQEARLRCSPMKGHSHVYWYRQLPEEGLKFMVYLQKENIIDESGMPKERFSAEFPKEGPSILRIQQVVRGDSAAYFCASSATGNQPQHFGDGTRLSIL.

This clone showed up just a few times. J is TRBJ1-2 and V is TRBV2, with TRBD1 matching over 9 bases. Germline trimming cut 6 bases from V and 8 bases from J; bases unmatched to any gene: 7. This CDR3 is built from 13 residues. The germline V gene has CDR1 SNHLY and CDR2 FYNNEI. CDR3 amino acids: CASRQGAVEGYTF. CDR3 DNA sequence: TGTGCCAGCAGACAGGGGGCAGTGGAGGGCTACACCTTC.

This chain links TRBV6-6 with TRBJ1-2; D remains ambiguous. The germline CDR1 and CDR2 sequences are MNHNY and SVGAGI (reference sequence). This CDR3 is built from 13 residues. Trimming took 5 bases from V and 6 from J, leaving 13 bases between them. The chain's CDR3 is CASSIGSGDGYTF. The CDR3 nucleotides read TGTGCCAGCAGTATAGGGAGCGGGGATGGCTACACCTTC.

The chain couples TRBV25-1 to TRBJ1-4; 8 nucleotides match TRBD1. CDR1 is MGHDK, CDR2 SYGVNS, per germline. The CDR3 totals 15 residues. V trimming: 3 bases; J trimming: 8 bases; junction bases outside the gene matches: 8. CDR3 sequence reads: CASSDLTGAYEKLFF. CDR3 DNA sequence: TGTGCCAGCAGTGACCTGACAGGGGCTTACGAAAAACTGTTTTTT.

This chain uses TRBV30 with TRBJ2-1, with 11 positions matching TRBD1. Germline-derived CDR1 and CDR2 are GTSNPN and SVGIG (reference sequence). J gave up 7 bases and V 3 bases, and 2 bases lay outside the gene matches. The CDR3 consists of 13 residues. The CDR3 loop is CAWSGQGANEQFF. The CDR3 DNA reads TGTGCCTGGAGCGGACAGGGGGCTAATGAGCAGTTCTTC.

This clone was seen a few times. The rearrangement uses TRBV19 and TRBJ2-5; 7 positions agree with TRBD1. The germline V gene encodes CDR1 LNHDA and CDR2 SQIVND (reference sequence). The CDR3 spans 13 residues. The V and J ends lost 4 bases and 3 bases, in that order; junction bases with no gene match: 2. CDR3 sequence reads: CASSRDREETQYF. The CDR3 DNA reads as TGTGCCAGTAGTAGGGACAGAGAAGAGACCCAGTACTTC.

This clone was seen a handful of times. The V and J genes are TRBV9 and TRBJ2-2; no reliable D call. Germline V lookup: CDR1 SGDLS, CDR2 YYNGEE. V was shortened by 4 bases and J by 0 bases, with 7 bases between the two germline ends. The CDR3 is 14 amino acids. In DNA form, the CDR3 reads TGTGCCAGCAGCTCTTCCGCGAACACCGGGGAGCTGTTTTTT. The encoded protein is CASSSSANTGELFF.

J is TRBJ2-7 and V is TRBV6-6; 9 bases map to TRBD1. This CDR3 has 14 residues. V trimming: 4 bases; J trimming: 4 bases; junction bases outside the gene matches: 5. Per the germline V gene, CDR1 is MNHNY and CDR2 is SVGAGI (reference sequence). CDR3 nucleotide sequence: TGTGCCAGCAGTTCGGGGACAGGGTATTACGAGCAGTACTTC. This sequence encodes CASSSGTGYYEQYF.

The rearrangement uses TRBV7-9 and TRBJ1-5; 8 bases fit TRBD1. Germline lookup yields CDR1 SEHNR and CDR2 FQNEAQ (reference sequence). This CDR3 has 14 amino acids. V was pared by 3 bases and J by 7 bases, with 5 bases of the junction left unmatched. The CDR3 nucleotides are TGTGCCAGCAGCTTTGGGGACAGGATACAGCCCCAGCATTTT. Translated, it gives CASSFGDRIQPQHF.

In this sample, this clone turned up a few times. V gene TRBV11-2 combines with J gene TRBJ2-1, with 13 bases identical to TRBD2. J lost 4 bases, V lost 6 bases, and 6 bases had no gene match. Germline assignment: CDR1 SGHAT and CDR2 FQNNGV. CDR3 length: 16 residues. The CDR3 here is CASRTSGGLRYNEQFF. The CDR3 region has the DNA TGTGCCAGCAGGACTAGCGGGGGGCTCCGTTACAATGAGCAGTTCTTC.

This clone was counted only a few times. V usage is TRBV5-5 and J usage is TRBJ1-1; 7 nucleotides match TRBD1. With V trimmed by 4 bases and J by 4 bases, 13 bases remained unmatched. CDR1 is SGHKS, CDR2 YYEKEE, per germline (reference sequence). There are 16 residues in the CDR3. The CDR3 DNA follows: TGTGCCAGCAGCCTAGCCCGACAGGGTTCTGCCACTGAAGCTTTCTTT. Translating it yields CASSLARQGSATEAFF.